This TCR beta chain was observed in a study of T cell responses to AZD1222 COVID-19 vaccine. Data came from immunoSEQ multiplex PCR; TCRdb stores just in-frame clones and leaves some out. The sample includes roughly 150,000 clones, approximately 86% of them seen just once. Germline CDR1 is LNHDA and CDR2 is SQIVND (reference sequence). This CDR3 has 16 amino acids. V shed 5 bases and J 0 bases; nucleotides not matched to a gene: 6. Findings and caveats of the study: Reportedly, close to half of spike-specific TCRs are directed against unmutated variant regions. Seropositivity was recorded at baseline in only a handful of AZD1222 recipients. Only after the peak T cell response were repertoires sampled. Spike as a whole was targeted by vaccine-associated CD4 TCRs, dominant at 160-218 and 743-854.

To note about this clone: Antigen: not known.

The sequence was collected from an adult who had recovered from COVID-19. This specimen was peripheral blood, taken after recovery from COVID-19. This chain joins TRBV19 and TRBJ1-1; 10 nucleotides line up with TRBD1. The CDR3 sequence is CASSATGGGVNTEAFF. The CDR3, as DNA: TGTGCCAGTAGTGCGACAGGGGGCGGGGTGAACACTGAAGCTTTCTTT.